The 8 T cell receptor beta chains in this list originate from one sample, sequenced in a study of CD8 T cells in Susac syndrome. cDNA came from about 0.5 to 1 ug RNA primed by random hexamers. MiXCR, run by TCRdb on the immunoSEQ multiplex PCR reads, gives a single entry per CDR3 protein. Of 180,000 or so distinct CDR3 sequences in the sample, around 94% are singletons; the top ten hold more than 0.12%. The specimen was CD4+ T cells from PBMCs. The receptors here all came from a human donor in good health.

V and J are TRBV19 and TRBJ2-1, with D perhaps given as TRBD1 or TRBD2 (5 bases each). This CDR3 spans 12 amino acids. Germline CDR1 reads LNHDA; CDR2 reads SQIVND (reference sequence). Trimming removed 3 bases from V and 9 bases from J, with 9 bases in between. Written as DNA, the CDR3 is TGTGCCAGTAGTATGGTGGGGACTGAGCAGTTCTTC. Translating gives CASSMVGTEQFF. Combining the CDR3 with reference TRBV19 and TRBJ2-1 gives the whole variable domain DGGITQSPKYLFRKEGQNVTLSCEQNLNHDAMYWYRQDPGQGLRLIYYSQIVNDFQKGDIAEGYSVSREKKESFPLTVTSAQKNPTAFYLCASSMVGTEQFFGPGTRLTVL.

J is TRBJ2-1 and V is TRBV20-1; weak D call: TRBD2 (6 bases). This CDR3 spans 11 amino acids. Trimming took off 1 base at V and 10 bases at J, with 8 bases between the two ends. Per the germline V gene, CDR1 is DFQATT and CDR2 is SNEGSKA (reference sequence). The CDR3 DNA is TGCAGTGCTAGAGGAAGCGGGGAGCAGTTCTTC. It encodes CSARGSGEQFF.

V usage is TRBV6-6 and J usage is TRBJ1-5; TRBD1 is a possible D gene (6 bases). Germline-derived CDR1 and CDR2 are MNHNY and SVGAGI (reference sequence). The CDR3 totals 12 residues. V lost 5 bases, J lost 9 bases, and 11 bases lay in between. CDR3 residues: CASSTDSWPQHF. For the CDR3, the DNA is TGTGCCAGCAGTACGGACAGCTGGCCCCAGCATTTT.

This chain connects TRBV27 to TRBJ2-7; D ambiguous. Germline V gives CDR1 MNHEY, CDR2 SMNVEV (reference sequence). V shed 1 base and J shed 1 base, with 8 bases lying between them. This CDR3 spans 14 amino acids. This chain's CDR3 is CASSLFGLSYEQYF. The CDR3 nucleotides are TGTGCCAGCAGTTTATTTGGTCTATCCTACGAGCAGTACTTC.

This chain uses TRBV29-1 with TRBJ2-3, with TRBD1 matching over 10 bases. CDR3 length: 15 residues. Per germline, CDR1 SQVTM and CDR2 ANQGSEA. J gave up 2 bases and V 2 bases, and 4 bases lay outside the gene matches. CDR3: CSVEQGQGNTDTQYF. The CDR3 DNA is TGCAGCGTTGAACAGGGACAGGGGAACACAGATACGCAGTATTTT.

The chain employs TRBV7-8 and TRBJ2-1, with TRBD2 matching 7 bases. The ends lost 3 bases at V and 2 bases at J; junction bases unmatched: 4. Germline V gives CDR1 SGHVS, CDR2 FQNEAQ. The CDR3 totals 15 residues. The CDR3 DNA is TGTGCCAGCAGCTTCATAGCGGGTACCTACAATGAGCAGTTCTTC. It yields the protein CASSFIAGTYNEQFF.

The chain is built from TRBV20-1 and TRBJ2-1; D is undetermined. The germline CDR1 and CDR2 sequences are DFQATT and SNEGSKA (reference sequence). Trimming cost V 3 bases and J 10 bases, with 16 bases left between them. The length of the CDR3 is 13 residues. The CDR3 DNA is TGCAGTGCTAGTCCCCCTCCGGGTGGGGAGCAGTTCTTC. Residues: CSASPPPGGEQFF.

V and J are TRBV4-3 and TRBJ1-6; TRBD1 matches at 9 bases. The length of the CDR3 is 15 residues. Looked up from germline, CDR1 is LGHNA and CDR2 is YSLEER. Trimming cost V 4 bases and J 6 bases; bases outside gene matches: 4. The CDR3 loop is CASSRQDRGNSPLHF. The CDR3 bases are TGCGCCAGCAGCCGACAGGACAGGGGTAATTCACCCCTCCACTTT.